This entry lists 9 T cell receptor beta chains sequenced from one sample in a study of cytomegalovirus exposure and HLA in healthy donors (dated by TCRdb to 2015 to 2018). Preparation of the library involved the immunoSEQ multiplex PCR assay. For the multiplex PCR, a mixture combining 60 forward primers for TCR Vbeta segments and 13 reverse primers for TCR Jbeta segments was used. TCRdb obtained this table from immuneACCESS and retained in-frame rearrangements with V and J assigned. These tables miss some clones; where compared with another copy, unresolved V genes account for less than half of the shortfall, and the remainder is unexplained. Recorded for this sample are some 150,000 clones; 71% of them occurred a single time. The top ten clonotypes cover about 2.7% of the sample. Sequencing was performed on PBMCs. These TCRs come from a woman younger than 45 in good health and CMV-seronegative.

The rearrangement links TRBV6-6 to TRBJ1-2, with no clear D. This CDR3 region has 13 residues. The germline V and J ends were trimmed by 4 bases and 2 bases, with 8 bases remaining between them. The germline gives CDR1 MNHNY, CDR2 SVGAGI (reference sequence). The DNA for the CDR3 is TGTGCCAGCAGTTTAGAGAGGAACTATGGCTACACCTTC. Amino acid sequence: CASSLERNYGYTF.

The V call is TRBV6-1, the J call TRBJ2-4, with TRBD1 matching over 7 bases. Germline assignment: CDR1 MNHNS and CDR2 SASEGT. V lost 5 bases, J lost 11 bases, and 3 bases stayed unmatched. This CDR3 comprises 11 residues. This CDR3 is CASSNRGLQYF. Written as DNA, the CDR3 is TGTGCCAGCAGTAACAGGGGTCTTCAGTACTTC.

This clone was recorded once. The V and J genes are TRBV7-3 and TRBJ1-1, with D perhaps TRBD1 (5 bases). CDR1 and CDR2 from the germline V gene are SGHTA and FQGTGA. Trimming cost V 5 bases and J 5 bases, with 21 bases left between them. CDR3 length: 16 residues. For the CDR3, the DNA is TGTGCCAGCAGCATTCCAACTCAGGGAGGCGATACTGAAGCTTTCTTT. This sequence encodes CASSIPTQGGDTEAFF.

The V and J genes are TRBV28 and TRBJ1-5; TRBD1 agrees at 8 bases. V trimming: 4 bases; J trimming: 5 bases; junction bases outside the gene matches: 4. Per the germline V gene, CDR1 is MDHEN and CDR2 is SYDVKM. The CDR3 spans 14 residues. The CDR3 region is CASSSRQGYQPQHF. In DNA form, the CDR3 reads TGTGCCAGCAGTTCCCGACAGGGGTATCAGCCCCAGCATTTT.

The chain couples TRBV30 to TRBJ2-4; possible D gene TRBD2, 5 bases. V was shortened by 2 bases and J by 1 base, with 12 bases between the two germline ends. Looked up from germline, CDR1 is GTSNPN and CDR2 is SVGIG (reference sequence). The CDR3 loop spans 15 amino acids. The CDR3, as DNA: TGTGCCTGGAGTCCTGGCGGGTCGGCCAAAAACATTCAGTACTTC. It is translated as CAWSPGGSAKNIQYF.

Comment on this clone: The sample has other DNA sequences that encode this CDR3 too. The V and J genes are TRBV19 and TRBJ2-1; 7 nucleotides match TRBD1. This CDR3 is built from 15 residues. Germline V gene data show CDR1 as LNHDA and CDR2 as SQIVND (reference sequence). The ends lost 1 base at V and 0 bases at J; junction bases unmatched: 0. CDR3 residues: CASSIGQGSYNEQFF. In nucleotides, the CDR3 is TGTGCCAGTAGTATAGGACAGGGCTCCTACAATGAGCAGTTCTTC.

The chain joins TRBV27 to TRBJ2-7; 7 bases agree with TRBD1. Looked up from germline, CDR1 is MNHEY and CDR2 is SMNVEV (reference sequence). CDR3 size: 14 residues. V lost 2 bases, J lost 2 bases, and 3 bases stayed unmatched. DNA of the CDR3: TGTGCCAGCAGTTTAGGACAGGCGGCCTACGAGCAGTACTTC. Translation: CASSLGQAAYEQYF.

The rearrangement links TRBV6-5 to TRBJ2-2, with a weak D call TRBD2 (5 bases). Looked up from germline, CDR1 is MNHEY and CDR2 is SVGAGI. This CDR3 spans 14 amino acids. The V and J ends lost 1 base and 6 bases respectively, with 9 bases between them. CDR3 nucleotide sequence: TGTGCCAGCAGTTACTATCGGGAATCCGGGGAGCTGTTTTTT. Translating gives CASSYYRESGELFF.

The gene calls are TRBV6-6 and TRBJ2-2; D may be TRBD2 (6 bases). CDR3 length: 16 residues. V was cut by 5 bases and J by 4 bases, with 17 bases left in between. The germline V gene encodes CDR1 MNHNY and CDR2 SVGAGI (reference sequence). This CDR3 is CASSPLPGEVTGELFF. The CDR3 DNA reads TGTGCCAGCAGTCCACTTCCGGGAGAGGTCACCGGGGAGCTGTTTTTT.